One sample yielded the 13 T cell receptor beta chains listed below, sequenced in a study of blood T cell repertoires in COVID-19. TCRdb keeps only in-frame clones here, not all; method: immunoSEQ multiplex PCR. The data show 55,000 to 65,000 clones, with over 70% seen just once and roughly 3% held by the top ten. The sequenced material came from peripheral blood. The receptors here all came from a man in his 60s with acute or convalescent COVID-19.

This clone was counted only a few times. The V gene is TRBV14, the J gene TRBJ2-5; TRBD2 might be the D (5 bases). Per the germline V gene, CDR1 is SGHDN and CDR2 is FVKESK. V was trimmed by 0 bases and J by 5 bases, leaving 13 bases between them. This CDR3 has 15 amino acids. The DNA of the CDR3 is TGTGCCAGCAGCCAAGAGCGGACTTCAGTGGAGACCCAGTACTTC. As protein: CASSQERTSVETQYF.

V gene TRBV7-8 combines with J gene TRBJ2-2; D not certain. Trimming stripped 5 bases from V and 1 base from J, with 11 bases between. The CDR3 sequence is 15 residues long. Germline V CDR1 and CDR2: SGHVS, FQNEAQ. As DNA, the CDR3 is TGTGCCAGCAGCCCAGATCGCTGGAACACCGGGGAGCTGTTTTTT. This sequence encodes CASSPDRWNTGELFF.

The chain recombines TRBV27 with TRBJ1-6; a possible D gene is TRBD1 (5 bases). V was pared by 2 bases and J by 7 bases, with 9 bases between. CDR1 and CDR2 (germline): MNHEY, SMNVEV (reference sequence). The CDR3 has 14 residues. CDR3 DNA: TGTGCCAGCAGTTTAATGCAGGGAAATTCACCCCTCCACTTT. Protein: CASSLMQGNSPLHF.

The chain carries TRBV23-1 and TRBJ2-3; TRBD1 might be the D (7 bases). TRBV23-1 is given ORF status, its function remaining uncertain. This CDR3 comprises 16 residues. V lost 4 bases and J lost 2, with 16 bases in between. CDR3 residues: CASSPRETGFTDTQYF. CDR3 DNA sequence: TGCGCCAGCAGTCCCCGGGAGACAGGGTTCACAGATACGCAGTATTTT.

In its sample, this clone was seen once. The chain is built from TRBV29-1 and TRBJ1-1; TRBD1 is a possible D gene (5 bases). Trimming stripped 1 base from V and 8 bases from J, with 11 bases between. Per germline, CDR1 SQVTM and CDR2 ANQGSEA. The CDR3 has 12 residues. The CDR3 DNA reads TGCAGCGTTGAAGTGTGGGGGGAAGAAGCTTTCTTT. Its translation is CSVEVWGEEAFF.

The chain uses TRBV11-2 and TRBJ1-3, with a tentative D call TRBD1 (6 bases). V dropped 4 bases and J dropped 6 bases, with 25 bases sitting between them. Per the germline V gene, CDR1 is SGHAT and CDR2 is FQNNGV. The CDR3 contains 18 residues. The DNA for the CDR3 is TGTGCCAGCAGCTCAAAATACAGGGAGCGCCGTGGAGAAAACACCATATATTTT. This codes for CASSSKYRERRGENTIYF.

The rearrangement uses TRBV2 and TRBJ2-1, with unresolved D. Germline values: CDR1 SNHLY, CDR2 FYNNEI. V was trimmed by 2 bases and J by 5 bases, leaving 7 bases between them. The CDR3 is 13 amino acids. DNA of the CDR3: TGTGCCAGCAGTGAATGGGCCAACAATGAGCAGTTCTTC. It specifies CASSEWANNEQFF.

V and J are TRBV2 and TRBJ2-5, with 8 bases aligning to TRBD2. V lost 9 bases, J lost 4 bases, and 10 bases stayed unmatched. Germline V gene data show CDR1 as SNHLY and CDR2 as FYNNEI. The CDR3 is 14 residues long. The CDR3 DNA reads as TGTGCCAGTAAAGACGGGGGGGCTGGAGAGACCCAGTACTTC. As protein: CASKDGGAGETQYF.

The chain recombines TRBV7-9 with TRBJ1-6, with TRBD1 identical over 7 bases. CDR1 SEHNR and CDR2 FQNEAQ come from the germline V gene (reference sequence). The ends lost 5 bases at V and 8 bases at J; junction bases unmatched: 9. The CDR3 totals 15 residues. CDR3 DNA sequence: TGTGCCAGCAGCCCCAGGAGCAGGGGGGATTCACCCCTCCACTTT. The encoded protein is CASSPRSRGDSPLHF.

The chain employs TRBV29-1 and TRBJ1-2, with a weak D call TRBD1 (6 bases). V was pared by 4 bases and J by 2 bases, with 23 bases between. Germline assignment: CDR1 SQVTM and CDR2 ANQGSEA. This CDR3 comprises 17 residues. In DNA form, the CDR3 reads TGCAGCGTTGGAAATGCGGCACCGGGACACGGCAACTATGGCTACACCTTC. Amino acids: CSVGNAAPGHGNYGYTF.

CDR3 nucleotide sequence: TGTGCCAGCAGAACCGACAGGGCCAAGAAGCACGAGCAGTACTTC. It is translated as CASRTDRAKKHEQYF. The J gene is TRBJ2-7, the V gene TRBV6-5, with 7 bases matching TRBD1. The CDR3 consists of 15 residues. CDR1 is MNHEY and CDR2 is SVGAGI in the germline V gene. Losses at the gene ends were 6 bases for V and 5 bases for J; bases not matched to a gene: 13.

This clone was picked up a small number of times. V gene TRBV11-2 combines with J gene TRBJ2-5; TRBD2 is a possible D gene (7 bases). This CDR3 comprises 16 residues. The germline V and J ends were trimmed by 4 bases and 3 bases, with 18 bases remaining between them. Looked up from germline, CDR1 is SGHAT and CDR2 is FQNNGV. The CDR3 reads CASSWLWGGAEETQYF. CDR3 nucleotides: TGTGCCAGCAGCTGGCTGTGGGGGGGGGCCGAAGAGACCCAGTACTTC.

The chain recombines TRBV7-9 with TRBJ1-1; D may be TRBD1 (6 bases). CDR1 is SEHNR and CDR2 is FQNEAQ in the germline V gene (reference sequence). The V and J ends lost 3 bases and 4 bases respectively, with 12 bases between them. The CDR3 runs 14 residues. For the CDR3, the DNA is TGTGCCAGCAGCTTGGAGGGGGGGATCACTGAAGCTTTCTTT. It specifies CASSLEGGITEAFF.